This T cell receptor beta chain was obtained from a study of blood T cell repertoires in COVID-19. Study-level information: COVID-19 samples, acute and convalescent, were from the United States, Italy and Spain. PBMCs, B-cell-depleted T cells, or T cells provided the cDNA or gDNA that made up the material.

The CDR3 is made up of 14 amino acids. Germline V gene data show CDR1 as MNHNY and CDR2 as SVGAGI (reference sequence). V shed 5 bases and J 3 bases; nucleotides not matched to a gene: 4. Here immunoSEQ multiplex PCR was the method, and the copy in TCRdb shows in-frame clones only, minus some. The repertoire has a few hundred thousand clones, about nine tenths of them found once; the top ten carry about 0.6%. Clinical histories supplied by participants themselves formed the basis of cohort assignment. Sequenced input: PBMCs or T cells enriched from blood (not recorded which). The sequence was collected from a man between 18 and 35 years old who had recovered from COVID-19. The V and J genes are TRBV6-6 and TRBJ1-2; 9 bases are shared with TRBD1. In nucleotides, the CDR3 is TGTGCCAGCAGTCCACGACAGGGGGACTATGGCTACACCTTC. Protein sequence: CASSPRQGDYGYTF.